This is a list of T cell receptor beta chains from one sample in a study of blood T cells in healthy people across ages. MiXCR, run by TCRdb on the 5' RACE reads, gives a single entry per CDR3 protein. The data show 850,000 to 1,100,000 distinct CDR3 sequences, with roughly two fifths seen just once and around 14% held by the top ten. What was sequenced was blood. The receptors derive from a man younger than 35 in good health. CDR3s include the opening cysteine and the closing phenylalanine or tryptophan. Each record gives: clone size, J gene, D gene, V gene, CDR3 DNA, CDR3 protein. A D gene is named only where the DNA matches it firmly. The size of a clone is reported for some rows only, either as once, few or many, or as a class for expanded clones.

clone size: -
J gene: TRBJ1-1
D gene: -
V gene: TRBV29-1
CDR3 DNA: TGCAGCGGCAGGGTAGGGTTGTTTGGAGCTTTCTTT
CDR3 protein: CSGRVGLFGAFF

clone size: few
J gene: TRBJ2-5
D gene: -
V gene: TRBV7-9
CDR3 DNA: TGTGCCAGCAGCTCCACCCAGGCCTACCCGGGGCAGTACTTC
CDR3 protein: CASSSTQAYPGQYF

clone size: -
J gene: TRBJ2-1
D gene: TRBD2
V gene: TRBV6-5
CDR3 DNA: TGTGCCAGCAGTTACTCGACCCCCGGGACTAGCATCAATGAGCAGTTCTTC
CDR3 protein: CASSYSTPGTSINEQFF

clone size: -
J gene: TRBJ1-6
D gene: -
V gene: TRBV5-6
CDR3 DNA: TGTGCCAGCAGCTTGTCCATGACCTATAATTCACCCCTCCACTTT
CDR3 protein: CASSLSMTYNSPLHF

clone size: -
J gene: TRBJ2-2
D gene: -
V gene: TRBV6-1
CDR3 DNA: TGTGCCAGCAGAACTTTTAGGGCGGGCGCCTCATCGAACACCGGGGAGCTGTTTTTT
CDR3 protein: CASRTFRAGASSNTGELFF

clone size: -
J gene: TRBJ2-5
D gene: -
V gene: TRBV6-5
CDR3 DNA: TGTGCCAGCAGTGACTCATCAAGGGGACCCCAGTACTTC
CDR3 protein: CASSDSSRGPQYF

clone size: -
J gene: TRBJ2-3
D gene: -
V gene: TRBV12-3/TRBV12-4
CDR3 DNA: TGTGCCAGCAGGCTAGGCGGCGGTTCTCGGGATACGCAGTATTTT
CDR3 protein: CASRLGGGSRDTQYF

clone size: once
J gene: TRBJ2-5
D gene: TRBD1
V gene: TRBV12-3/TRBV12-4
CDR3 DNA: TGTGCCAGCAACCCTGGACAGGACGTCAGCCCGTACTTC
CDR3 protein: CASNPGQDVSPYF

clone size: -
J gene: TRBJ1-2
D gene: -
V gene: TRBV12-5
CDR3 DNA: TGTGCTAGTGGTTCCGAACGTTGGGGGGATGGCTACACCTTC
CDR3 protein: CASGSERWGDGYTF

clone size: few
J gene: TRBJ1-4
D gene: TRBD1
V gene: TRBV7-9
CDR3 DNA: TGTGCCAGCAGCTTTACCGGACAGGGGGTTGCAAAACTGTTTTTT
CDR3 protein: CASSFTGQGVAKLFF

clone size: -
J gene: TRBJ2-1
D gene: -
V gene: TRBV7-9
CDR3 DNA: TGTGCCAGCAGCTTAGCCGACCTCAGCTCCTACAATGAGCAGTTCTTC
CDR3 protein: CASSLADLSSYNEQFF

clone size: -
J gene: TRBJ1-1
D gene: -
V gene: TRBV12-3/TRBV12-4
CDR3 DNA: TGTGCCAGCAGTTTCAATGACCCGAACACTGAAGCTTTCTTT
CDR3 protein: CASSFNDPNTEAFF

clone size: -
J gene: TRBJ1-2
D gene: -
V gene: TRBV2
CDR3 DNA: TGTGCCAGTAATACGGGTTCTGTCTATGGCTACACCTTC
CDR3 protein: CASNTGSVYGYTF

clone size: few
J gene: TRBJ2-3
D gene: -
V gene: TRBV4-3
CDR3 DNA: TGCGCCAGCAGCCTCGCGGTCCAGACAGATACGCAGTATTTT
CDR3 protein: CASSLAVQTDTQYF

clone size: -
J gene: TRBJ1-4
D gene: -
V gene: TRBV7-2
CDR3 DNA: TGTGCCAGCAGCCCTAGGGCTGCAACTAATGAAAAACTGTTTTTT
CDR3 protein: CASSPRAATNEKLFF

clone size: few
J gene: TRBJ2-5
D gene: -
V gene: TRBV6-1
CDR3 DNA: TGTGCCAGCAGTGCTGATCAGGGGTGGATAGAGACCCAGTACTTC
CDR3 protein: CASSADQGWIETQYF

clone size: -
J gene: TRBJ2-1
D gene: -
V gene: TRBV5-1
CDR3 DNA: TGCGCCAGCAGCTTTGGGCGGGATAACTACAATGAGCAGTTCTTC
CDR3 protein: CASSFGRDNYNEQFF

clone size: once
J gene: TRBJ2-1
D gene: -
V gene: TRBV7-2
CDR3 DNA: TGTGCCAGCAGCACAACTAGGGGTGAGACCCAGTTCTTC
CDR3 protein: CASSTTRGETQFF